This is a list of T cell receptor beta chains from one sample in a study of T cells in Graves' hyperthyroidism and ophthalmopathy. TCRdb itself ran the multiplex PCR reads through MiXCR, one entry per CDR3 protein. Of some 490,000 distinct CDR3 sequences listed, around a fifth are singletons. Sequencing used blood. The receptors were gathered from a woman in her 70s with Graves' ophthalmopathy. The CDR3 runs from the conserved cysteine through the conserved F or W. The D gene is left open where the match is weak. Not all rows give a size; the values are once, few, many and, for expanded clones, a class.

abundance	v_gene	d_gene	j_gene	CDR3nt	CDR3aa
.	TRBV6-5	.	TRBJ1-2	TGTGCCAGCAGTTACAGAAAACACTATGGCTACACCTTC	CASSYRKHYGYTF
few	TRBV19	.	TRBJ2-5	TGTGCCAGTAGTAGGGACTCCTGGGAGACCCAGTACTTC	CASSRDSWETQYF
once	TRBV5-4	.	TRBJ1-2	TGTGCCAGCAGCTCCATAAGCCGGGGCCATGGCTACACCTTC	CASSSISRGHGYTF
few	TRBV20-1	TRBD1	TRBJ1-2	TGCAGTGCCGCCCCTCTGGACAGGGGCTATGGCTACACCTTC	CSAAPLDRGYGYTF
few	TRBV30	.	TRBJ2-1	TGTGCCTGGACCCCGACTAGTTTACGTGCTGAGCAGTTCTTC	CAWTPTSLRAEQFF
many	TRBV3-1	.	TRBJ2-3	TGTGCCAGCAGCCAATTGCGGAACACAGATACGCAGTATTTT	CASSQLRNTDTQYF
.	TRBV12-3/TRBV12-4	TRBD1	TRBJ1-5	TGTGCCAGCAGTTTAAAGGGACAGTACAATCAGCCCCAGCATTTT	CASSLKGQYNQPQHF
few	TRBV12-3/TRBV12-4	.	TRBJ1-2	TGTGCCAGCAGTTCGTTCGTTGGCTACACCTTC	CASSSFVGYTF
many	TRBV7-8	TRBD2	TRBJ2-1	TGTGCCAGCAGCTTATCCAGCGGGGCTAGAGGAAGTGGTAATGAGCAGTTCTTC	CASSLSSGARGSGNEQFF
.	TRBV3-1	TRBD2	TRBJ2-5	TGTGCCAGCAGCTCCCCGGTCGCGGGAGTAGGGGAGACCCAGTACTTC	CASSSPVAGVGETQYF
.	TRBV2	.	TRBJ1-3	TGTGCCAGCAGTGCTGCGACAGGCGGAAACACCATATATTTT	CASSAATGGNTIYF
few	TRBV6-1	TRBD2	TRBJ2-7	TGTGCCAGCAGTCGAGGGACTAGCGGGCACGAGCAGTACTTC	CASSRGTSGHEQYF
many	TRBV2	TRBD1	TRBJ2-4	TGTGCCAGCACTCTCGGACAGGGACAAAACATTCAGTACTTC	CASTLGQGQNIQYF
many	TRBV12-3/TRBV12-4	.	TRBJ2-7	TGTGCCAGCAGTCCCCAGGGACACCACGAGCAGTACTTC	CASSPQGHHEQYF
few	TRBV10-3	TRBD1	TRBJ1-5	TGTGCCATCAGTGTAGGGGGCGAGAATCAGCCCCAGCATTTT	CAISVGGENQPQHF
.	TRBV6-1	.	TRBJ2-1	TGTGCCAGCTCGGCGTACGACAATGAGCAGTTCTTC	CASSAYDNEQFF
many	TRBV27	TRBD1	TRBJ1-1	TGTGCCAGCAGCCGTAGACAGGGTCAAATTCCTGAAGCTTTCTTT	CASSRRQGQIPEAFF
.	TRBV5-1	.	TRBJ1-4	TGCGCCAGCCACCGGGGGGGGGGCGTTTGGACTGAAAAACTGTTTTTT	CASHRGGGVWTEKLFF